These 23 T cell receptor beta chains came from one sample sequenced in a study of T cells in Graves' hyperthyroidism and ophthalmopathy. Amplification of TCR beta CDR3 regions was performed using RNA transcripts as template. When the TCR CDR3 underwent first-round RT-PCR, the HTBI primer set was used. MiXCR was run by TCRdb on the multiplex PCR reads, yielding one entry per CDR3 protein. This sample carries 750,000 to 900,000 distinct CDR3 sequences, over 35% of them seen once, and the ten largest clones take around 9.3%. Sequenced input: blood. These receptors were collected from a young man with Graves' hyperthyroidism.

The table lists this clonotype with many counts. The V gene is TRBV7-6, the J gene TRBJ2-2; no firm D call. V gave up 3 bases and J gave up 4 bases, with 9 bases separating them. CDR1 is SGHVS, CDR2 FNYEAQ, per germline. The CDR3 sequence is 14 residues long. CDR3 bases: TGTGCCAGCAGCTTGGGCAGATTCACCGGGGAGCTGTTTTTT. Amino acids: CASSLGRFTGELFF.

The sample holds a few counts of this clonotype. The V call is TRBV2, the J call TRBJ2-2; perhaps TRBD1 as D (5 bases). The CDR3 has 13 amino acids. Germline CDR1 SNHLY, CDR2 FYNNEI. Trimming took 7 bases from V and 7 from J, leaving 13 bases between them. The CDR3 nucleotides read TGTGCCAGCACCACCGCGCAGGGCGGGGAGCTGTTTTTT. It translates to CASTTAQGGELFF.

This clonotype has at least ten counts. As DNA, the CDR3 is TGTGCCAGCAGCCCCCGACAGTTGAACACTGAAGCTTTCTTT. This translates into CASSPRQLNTEAFF. The chain combines TRBV9 with TRBJ1-1; possibly TRBD1 for D (5 bases). This CDR3 is 14 amino acids long. The V gene lost 4 bases and the J gene lost 0 bases, with 10 bases spanning the gap. Germline V gene data show CDR1 as SGDLS and CDR2 as YYNGEE.

This clonotype was counted between two and nine times. The chain carries TRBV9 and TRBJ1-5; unclear D gene. CDR1 is SGDLS and CDR2 is YYNGEE in the germline V gene. The CDR3 sequence is 15 residues long. V lost 3 bases, J lost 5 bases, and 15 bases lay in between. As DNA, the CDR3 is TGTGCCAGCAGCGCCATCCCGGGCCAGGATCAGCCCCAGCATTTT. Residues: CASSAIPGQDQPQHF.

The chain links TRBV5-1 to TRBJ2-5; D is unclear. This CDR3 has 15 residues. V shed 0 bases and J shed 0 bases, with 9 bases lying between them. The germline CDR1 and CDR2 sequences are SGHRS and YFSETQ. CDR3 sequence: CASSLGASYQETQYF. CDR3 sequence (DNA): TGCGCCAGCAGCTTGGGTGCTTCGTACCAAGAGACCCAGTACTTC. Using reference TRBV5-1 and TRBJ2-5 for the parts outside the CDR3, the full variable domain is KAGVTQTPRYLIKTRGQQVTLSCSPISGHRSVSWYQQTPGQGLQFLFEYFSETQRNKGNFPGRFSGRQFSNSRSEMNVSTLELGDSALYLCASSLGASYQETQYFGPGTRLLVL.

The chain uses TRBV13 and TRBJ2-2, with 7 bases fitting TRBD1. This CDR3 region has 16 residues. V was clipped by 5 bases and J by 1 base; unmatched bases: 7. Germline lookup yields CDR1 PRHDT and CDR2 FYEKMQ (reference sequence). The CDR3 DNA reads as TGTGCCAGCAGCCCGACGGGGACAGAGAACACCGGGGAGCTGTTTTTT. Its translation is CASSPTGTENTGELFF.

On this clonotype: This sequence may be a read error, since a much larger clone differs from it by one base. CDR3 in DNA: TGTGCCAGCAGCCAAGACAGGTTCAATGAAAAACTGTTTTTT. Protein product: CASSQDRFNEKLFF. The J gene is TRBJ1-4, the V gene TRBV3-1, with D hard to call. CDR1 is LGHDT, CDR2 YNNKEL, per germline (reference sequence). V gave up 0 bases and J gave up 5 bases, with 7 bases separating them. This CDR3 is 14 amino acids long.

With respect to this clonotype: It is likely a read error, because the conserved phenylalanine at the end of the CDR3 is missing. V gene TRBV5-1 combines with J gene TRBJ1-1, with D perhaps TRBD1 (5 bases). Per germline, CDR1 SGHRS and CDR2 YFSETQ. Trimming shortened V by 0 bases and J by 6 bases, and 9 bases separated the two germline ends. CDR3 length: 13 amino acids. The CDR3 is CASSLEGAPEAFL. CDR3 DNA: TGCGCCAGCAGCTTGGAAGGGGCCCCTGAAGCTTTCTTG.

This clonotype turned up a few times. Sequence at one end of the junction differs from germline and may be a read error. This chain connects TRBV19 to TRBJ2-6; 8 nucleotides match TRBD2. The length of the CDR3 is 14 residues. Per the germline V gene, CDR1 is LNHDA and CDR2 is SQIVND (reference sequence). Written as DNA, the CDR3 is TGTGCCAGTAGTACTACGGGGGGGGCCAACGTCCCGACTTTC. Translated, it gives CASSTTGGANVPTF.

This clonotype was seen a few times. The chain couples TRBV2 to TRBJ2-2; D is perhaps TRBD2 (7 bases). Germline loops: CDR1 SNHLY, CDR2 FYNNEI. The V end was cut by 11 bases, the J end by 6 bases, with 22 bases between. The CDR3 runs 15 residues. The CDR3 sequence: CAGLGGAPSAGELFF. CDR3 bases: TGTGCCGGCCTAGGGGGGGCGCCGTCCGCCGGGGAGCTGTTTTTT.

On this clonotype itself: A much larger clonotype is one base distant, so this may be a read error. The chain links TRBV9 to TRBJ2-5, with D unresolved. This CDR3 comprises 15 residues. The germline V gene has CDR1 SGDLS and CDR2 YYNGEE. DNA of the CDR3: TGTGCCGGCAGCGTAGGCCAGGCTCGACCAGAGACCCAGTACTTC. Translated: CAGSVGQARPETQYF. The entire variable domain, with the rest obtained from reference TRBV9 and TRBJ2-5, is as follows: DSGVTQTPKHLITATGQRVTLRCSPRSGDLSVYWYQQSLDQGLQFLIQYYNGEERAKGNILERFSAQQFPDLHSELNLSSLELGDSALYFCAGSVGQARPETQYFGPGTRLLVL.

As concerns this clonotype: This may arise from a read error, as a much more abundant clone is one base away. The V gene is TRBV7-3, the J gene TRBJ2-2; TRBD1 is a possible D gene (6 bases). This CDR3 comprises 12 residues. From germline, CDR1 is SGHTA and CDR2 FQGTGA. V was cut by 4 bases and J by 7 bases, with 7 bases left in between. The chain's CDR3 is CASSSQGGELFF. In DNA form, the CDR3 reads TGTGCCAGCAGCTCACAGGGCGGGGAGCTGTTTTTT.

This clonotype showed up many times. This chain links TRBV7-9 with TRBJ1-4, with TRBD1 as a possible D gene (6 bases). The germline V gene has CDR1 SEHNR and CDR2 FQNEAQ (reference sequence). CDR3 size: 13 residues. Trimming took 8 bases from V and 7 from J, leaving 14 bases between them. DNA of the CDR3: TGTGCCAGCTTAAGGGGGACGGGTGAAAAACTGTTTTTT. This gives the protein CASLRGTGEKLFF.

The chain's CDR3 is CASSLQGAGKLFF. CDR3 in DNA: TGTGCCAGCAGCTTACAGGGGGCCGGAAAACTGTTTTTT. V usage is TRBV7-2 and J usage is TRBJ1-4; 8 positions match TRBD1. The germline V gene encodes CDR1 SGHTA and CDR2 FQGNSA. V gave up 2 bases and J gave up 10 bases; unmatched junction bases: 3. CDR3 length: 13 residues.

This clonotype was picked up a small number of times. The chain employs TRBV5-4 and TRBJ1-6; D call uncertain. Germline V gene sequence: CDR1 SGHNT, CDR2 YYREEE (reference sequence). This CDR3 contains 15 residues. Trimming removed 0 bases from V and 5 bases from J, with 9 bases in between. In DNA form, the CDR3 reads TGTGCCAGCAGCTTGGCGGGCACGAATAATTCACCCCTCCACTTT. Translating it yields CASSLAGTNNSPLHF.

V gene TRBV18 combines with J gene TRBJ1-5; D gene ambiguous. This CDR3 is built from 14 residues. The germline CDR1 and CDR2 sequences are KGHSH and LQKENI. The V end was cut by 2 bases, the J end by 4 bases, with 9 bases between. The CDR3 here is CASSPLKGNQPQHF. CDR3 DNA sequence: TGTGCCAGCTCACCATTGAAGGGAAATCAGCCCCAGCATTTT.

This clonotype was seen repeatedly, ten times or more. V gene TRBV7-2 combines with J gene TRBJ2-7; tentatively, D is TRBD2 (6 bases). The CDR3 sequence is 14 residues long. Germline-derived CDR1 and CDR2 are SGHTA and FQGNSA. V lost 3 bases and J lost 3, with 12 bases in between. CDR3 sequence (DNA): TGTGCCAGCAGCTTGACTAGATCCCTCTACGAGCAGTACTTC. Its translation: CASSLTRSLYEQYF.

This clonotype has just a few counts. The V call is TRBV10-3, the J call TRBJ1-2; TRBD1 matches 10 bases. CDR1 and CDR2 (germline): ENHRY, SYGVKD. The CDR3 covers 13 residues. The ends lost 10 bases at V and 1 base at J; junction bases unmatched: 3. The CDR3 spells CATGTGDNYGYTF. As DNA, the CDR3 is TGTGCCACCGGGACAGGGGATAACTATGGCTACACCTTC.

The sample holds one count of this clonotype. The rearrangement links TRBV20-1 to TRBJ1-5; D is undetermined. The CDR3 runs 16 residues. V lost 0 bases to trimming and J lost 0 bases, with 12 bases between them. In germline, CDR1 is DFQATT, CDR2 SNEGSKA (reference sequence). DNA for the CDR3: TGCAGTGCTAGAGAGGCCTACTCCGTTAGCAATCAGCCCCAGCATTTT. Its protein is CSAREAYSVSNQPQHF.

This clonotype was seen many times. The chain recombines TRBV9 with TRBJ2-7, with D unclear. The V gene's germline CDR1 is SGDLS and CDR2 YYNGEE. The CDR3 has 13 residues. V lost 4 bases and J lost 5, with 13 bases in between. The CDR3 DNA reads TGTGCCAGCAGCCTGGGTATCCTCGACGAGCAGTACTTC. It translates to CASSLGILDEQYF.

The sample holds a few counts of this clonotype. The CDR3 here is CASSLFTLYEQYF. The DNA for the CDR3 is TGCGCCAGCAGCTTGTTCACCCTCTACGAGCAGTACTTC. The chain links TRBV5-1 to TRBJ2-7; D not resolved. The germline V and J ends were trimmed by 1 base and 3 bases, with 8 bases remaining between them. Germline lookup yields CDR1 SGHRS and CDR2 YFSETQ. This CDR3 comprises 13 residues.

The V gene is TRBV20-1, the J gene TRBJ2-5; 9 bases match TRBD1. CDR1 is DFQATT and CDR2 is SNEGSKA in the germline V gene (reference sequence). With 6 bases clipped from V and 5 bases from J, the junction kept 4 bases outside the gene matches. CDR3 length equals 12 residues. In DNA form, the CDR3 reads TGCAGTGCACAGGGGGCCTGGGAGACCCAGTACTTC. The encoded protein is CSAQGAWETQYF.

In regard to this clonotype: This may stem from a read error, because a much larger clone lies one nucleotide away. The gene calls are TRBV5-6 and TRBJ1-1; D unclear. This CDR3 is built from 12 residues. Germline lookup yields CDR1 SGHDT and CDR2 YYEEEE. Deletions cut 4 bases from V and 0 bases from J, with 4 bases between. This CDR3 reads CASSVMNTEAFF. The CDR3 DNA sequence: TGTGCCAGCAGCGTTATGAACACTGAAGCTTTCTTT. Using reference TRBV5-6 and TRBJ1-1 for the parts outside the CDR3, the full variable domain is DAGVTQSPTHLIKTRGQQVTLRCSPKSGHDTVSWYQQALGQGPQFIFQYYEEEERQRGNFPDRFSGHQFPNYSSELNVNALLLGDSALYLCASSVMNTEAFFGQGTRLTVV.